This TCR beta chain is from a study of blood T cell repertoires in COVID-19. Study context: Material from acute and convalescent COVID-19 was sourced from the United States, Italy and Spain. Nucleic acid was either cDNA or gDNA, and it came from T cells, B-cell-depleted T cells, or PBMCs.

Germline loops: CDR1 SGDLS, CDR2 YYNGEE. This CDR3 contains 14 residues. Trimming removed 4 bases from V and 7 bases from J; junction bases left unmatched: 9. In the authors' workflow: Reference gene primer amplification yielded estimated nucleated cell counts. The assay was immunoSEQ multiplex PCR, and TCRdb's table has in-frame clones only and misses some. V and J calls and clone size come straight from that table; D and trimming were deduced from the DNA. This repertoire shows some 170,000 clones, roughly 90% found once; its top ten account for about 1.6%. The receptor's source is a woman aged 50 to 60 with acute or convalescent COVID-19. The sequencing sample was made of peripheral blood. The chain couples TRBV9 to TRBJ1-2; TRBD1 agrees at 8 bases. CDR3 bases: TGTGCCAGCAGCCCAGTGGACAGGGCGGGTGGCTACACCTTC. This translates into CASSPVDRAGGYTF.